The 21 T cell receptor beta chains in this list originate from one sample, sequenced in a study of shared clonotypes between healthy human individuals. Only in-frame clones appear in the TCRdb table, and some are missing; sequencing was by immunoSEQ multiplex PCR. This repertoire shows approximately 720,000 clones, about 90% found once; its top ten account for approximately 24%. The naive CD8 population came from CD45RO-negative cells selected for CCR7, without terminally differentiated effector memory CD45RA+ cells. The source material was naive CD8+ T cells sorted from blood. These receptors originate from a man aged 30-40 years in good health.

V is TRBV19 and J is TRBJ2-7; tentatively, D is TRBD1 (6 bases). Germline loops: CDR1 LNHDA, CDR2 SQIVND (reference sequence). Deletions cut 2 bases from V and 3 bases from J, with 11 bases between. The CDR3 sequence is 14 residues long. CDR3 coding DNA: TGTGCCAGTAGTATAAGGGGACATAACTACGAGCAGTACTTC. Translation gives CASSIRGHNYEQYF. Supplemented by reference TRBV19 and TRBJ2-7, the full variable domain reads DGGITQSPKYLFRKEGQNVTLSCEQNLNHDAMYWYRQDPGQGLRLIYYSQIVNDFQKGDIAEGYSVSREKKESFPLTVTSAQKNPTAFYLCASSIRGHNYEQYFGPGTRLTVT.

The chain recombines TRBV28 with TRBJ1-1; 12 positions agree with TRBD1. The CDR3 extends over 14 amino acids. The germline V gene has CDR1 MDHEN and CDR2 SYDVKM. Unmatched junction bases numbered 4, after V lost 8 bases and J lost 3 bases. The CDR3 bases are TGTGCCAGCGGGACAGGGGGCGAACACACTGAAGCTTTCTTT. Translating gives CASGTGGEHTEAFF.

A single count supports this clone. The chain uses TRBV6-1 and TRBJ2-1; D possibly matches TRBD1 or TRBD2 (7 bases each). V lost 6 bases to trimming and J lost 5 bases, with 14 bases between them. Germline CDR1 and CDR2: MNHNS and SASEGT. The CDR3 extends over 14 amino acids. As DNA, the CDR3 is TGTGCCAGCAGACCGACAGGGAGGGACAATGAGCAGTTCTTC. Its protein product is CASRPTGRDNEQFF.

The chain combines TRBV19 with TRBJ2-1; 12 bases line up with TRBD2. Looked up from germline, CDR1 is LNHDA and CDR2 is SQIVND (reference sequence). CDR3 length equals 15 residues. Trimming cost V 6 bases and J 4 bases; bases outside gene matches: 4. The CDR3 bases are TGTGCCAGTAGCCCGGGACTAGCGGGTTACAATGAGCAGTTCTTC. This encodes CASSPGLAGYNEQFF.

CDR3 region: CASSVRGEETQYF. Here the CDR3 DNA reads TGTGCCAGCAGCGTCAGGGGGGAAGAGACCCAGTACTTC. The chain has TRBV13 and TRBJ2-5; TRBD1 is a possible D gene (7 bases). The CDR3 is 13 amino acids. Per germline, CDR1 PRHDT and CDR2 FYEKMQ (reference sequence). V lost 5 bases and J 3 bases, leaving 10 bases between the germline ends.

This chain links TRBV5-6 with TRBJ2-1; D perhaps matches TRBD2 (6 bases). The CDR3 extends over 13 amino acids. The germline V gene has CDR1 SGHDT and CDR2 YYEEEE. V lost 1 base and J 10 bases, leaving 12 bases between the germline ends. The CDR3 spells CASSLQGSGEQFF. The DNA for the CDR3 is TGTGCCAGCAGCTTGCAGGGTAGCGGAGAGCAGTTCTTC.

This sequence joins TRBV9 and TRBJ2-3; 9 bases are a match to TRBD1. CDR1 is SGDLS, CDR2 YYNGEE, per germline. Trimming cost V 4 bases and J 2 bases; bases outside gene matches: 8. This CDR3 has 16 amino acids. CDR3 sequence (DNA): TGTGCCAGCAGCTCTCGGACAGGGGAATTCACAGATACGCAGTATTTT. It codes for CASSSRTGEFTDTQYF.

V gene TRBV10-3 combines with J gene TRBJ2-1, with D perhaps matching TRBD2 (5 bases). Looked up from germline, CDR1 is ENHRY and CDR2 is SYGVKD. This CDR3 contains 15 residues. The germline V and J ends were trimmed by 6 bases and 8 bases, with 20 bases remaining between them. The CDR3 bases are TGTGCCATCAGCCCCGAGTCACCCGTCGGGGATGAGCAGTTCTTC. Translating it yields CAISPESPVGDEQFF.

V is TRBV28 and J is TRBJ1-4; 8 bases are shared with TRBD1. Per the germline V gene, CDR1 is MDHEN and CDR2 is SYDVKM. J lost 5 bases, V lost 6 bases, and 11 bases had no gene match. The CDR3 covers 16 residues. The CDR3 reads CASRPTQGASNEKLFF. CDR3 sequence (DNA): TGTGCCAGCAGACCTACTCAGGGGGCTTCCAATGAAAAACTGTTTTTT.

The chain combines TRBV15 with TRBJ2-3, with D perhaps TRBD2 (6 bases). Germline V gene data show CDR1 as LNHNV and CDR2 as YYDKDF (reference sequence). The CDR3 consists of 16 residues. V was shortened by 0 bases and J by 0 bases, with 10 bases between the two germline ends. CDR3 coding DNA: TGTGCCACCAGCAGAGAAGCGGGTTATAGCACAGATACGCAGTATTTT. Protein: CATSREAGYSTDTQYF.

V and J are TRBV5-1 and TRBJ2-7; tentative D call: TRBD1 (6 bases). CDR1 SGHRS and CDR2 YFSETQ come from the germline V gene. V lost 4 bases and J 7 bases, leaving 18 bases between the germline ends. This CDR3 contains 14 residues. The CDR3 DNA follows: TGCGCCAGCAGCCCAACTTCAGGGGCGAGGGAGCAGTACTTC. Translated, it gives CASSPTSGAREQYF.

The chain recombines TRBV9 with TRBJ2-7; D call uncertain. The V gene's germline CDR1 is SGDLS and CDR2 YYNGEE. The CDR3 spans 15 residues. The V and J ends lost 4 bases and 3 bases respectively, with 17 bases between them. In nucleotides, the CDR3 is TGTGCCAGCAGCCCCCTAGAAAGGGCCGGCTACGAGCAGTACTTC. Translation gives CASSPLERAGYEQYF.

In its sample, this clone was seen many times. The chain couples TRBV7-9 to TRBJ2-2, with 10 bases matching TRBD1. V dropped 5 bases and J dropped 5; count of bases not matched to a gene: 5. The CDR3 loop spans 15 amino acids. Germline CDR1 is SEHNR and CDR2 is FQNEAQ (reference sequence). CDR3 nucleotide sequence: TGTGCCAGCAGCCCCGGACAGGGGGATACCGGGGAGCTGTTTTTT. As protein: CASSPGQGDTGELFF.

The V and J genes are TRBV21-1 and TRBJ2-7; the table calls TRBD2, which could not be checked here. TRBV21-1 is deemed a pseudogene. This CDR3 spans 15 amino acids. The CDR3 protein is CASRIRGCRGVEQYF. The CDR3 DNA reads TGTGCCAGCAGGATTCGGGGCTGCCGGGGGGTCGAGCAGTACTTC.

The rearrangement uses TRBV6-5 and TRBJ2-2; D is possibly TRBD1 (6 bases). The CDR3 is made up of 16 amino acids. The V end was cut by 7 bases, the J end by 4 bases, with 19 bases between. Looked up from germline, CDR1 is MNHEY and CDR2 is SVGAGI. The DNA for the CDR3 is TGTGCCAGCATTTATGAAAGTCAGGGGATCACCGGGGAGCTGTTTTTT. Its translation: CASIYESQGITGELFF.

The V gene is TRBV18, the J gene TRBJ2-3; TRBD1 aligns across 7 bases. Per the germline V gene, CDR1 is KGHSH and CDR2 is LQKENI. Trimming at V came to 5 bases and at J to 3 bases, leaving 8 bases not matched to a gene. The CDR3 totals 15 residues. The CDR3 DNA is TGTGCCAGCTCAACGGGGACAGTTTGGACAGATACGCAGTATTTT. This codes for CASSTGTVWTDTQYF.

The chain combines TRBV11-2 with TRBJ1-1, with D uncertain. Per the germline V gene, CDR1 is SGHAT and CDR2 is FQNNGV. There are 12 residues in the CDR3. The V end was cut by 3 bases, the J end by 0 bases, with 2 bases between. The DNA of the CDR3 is TGTGCCAGCAGCTTGCTGAACACTGAAGCTTTCTTT. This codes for CASSLLNTEAFF.

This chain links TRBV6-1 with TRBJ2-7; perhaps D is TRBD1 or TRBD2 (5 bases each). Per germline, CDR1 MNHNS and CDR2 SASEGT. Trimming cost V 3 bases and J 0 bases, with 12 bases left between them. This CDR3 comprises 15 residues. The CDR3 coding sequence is TGTGCCAGCAGTGAGTTTATTGGGGGCTCCTACGAGCAGTACTTC. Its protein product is CASSEFIGGSYEQYF.

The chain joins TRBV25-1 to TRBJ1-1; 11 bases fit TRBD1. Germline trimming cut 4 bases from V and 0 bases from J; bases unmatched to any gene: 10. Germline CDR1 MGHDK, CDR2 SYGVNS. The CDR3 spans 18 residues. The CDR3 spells CASSGLRTGGGMNTEAFF. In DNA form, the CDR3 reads TGTGCCAGCAGTGGCCTCCGGACAGGGGGCGGGATGAACACTGAAGCTTTCTTT.

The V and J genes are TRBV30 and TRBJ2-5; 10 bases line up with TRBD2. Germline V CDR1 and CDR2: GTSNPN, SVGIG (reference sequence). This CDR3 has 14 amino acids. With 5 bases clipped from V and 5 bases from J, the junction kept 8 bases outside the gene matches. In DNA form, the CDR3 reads TGTGCCTGGGCCGGCGGGACTAGCGCTGAGACCCAGTACTTC. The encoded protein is CAWAGGTSAETQYF.

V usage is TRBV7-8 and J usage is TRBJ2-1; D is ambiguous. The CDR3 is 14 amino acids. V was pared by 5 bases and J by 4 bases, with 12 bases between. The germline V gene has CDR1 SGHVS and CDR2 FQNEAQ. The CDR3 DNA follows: TGTGCCAGCAGCCCCCGGGCCATGTACAATGAGCAGTTCTTC. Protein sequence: CASSPRAMYNEQFF.